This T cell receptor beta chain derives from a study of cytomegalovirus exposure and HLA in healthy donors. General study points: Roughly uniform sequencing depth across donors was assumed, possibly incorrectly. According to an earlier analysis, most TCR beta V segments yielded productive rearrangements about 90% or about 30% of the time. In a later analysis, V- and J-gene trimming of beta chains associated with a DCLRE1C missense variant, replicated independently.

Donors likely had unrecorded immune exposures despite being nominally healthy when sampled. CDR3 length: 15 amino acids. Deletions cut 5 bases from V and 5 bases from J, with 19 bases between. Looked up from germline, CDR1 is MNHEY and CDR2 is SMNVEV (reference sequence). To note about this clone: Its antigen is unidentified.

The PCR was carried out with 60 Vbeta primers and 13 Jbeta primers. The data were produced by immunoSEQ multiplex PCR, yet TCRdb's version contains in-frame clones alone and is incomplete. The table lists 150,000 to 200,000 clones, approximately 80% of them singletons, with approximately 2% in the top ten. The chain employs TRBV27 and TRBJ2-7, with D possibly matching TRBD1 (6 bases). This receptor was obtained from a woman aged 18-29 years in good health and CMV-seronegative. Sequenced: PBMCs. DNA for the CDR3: TGTGCCAGCAGTGGAAAATCACCGGGACAACACGAGCAGTACTTC. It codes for CASSGKSPGQHEQYF.